This is a list of T cell receptor beta chains from one sample in a study of blood T cell repertoires in COVID-19. Assay used: immunoSEQ multiplex PCR; TCRdb lists only in-frame clones, some missing. The sample yields tens of thousands of clones, 75% to 85% seen once. Sequencing was carried out using peripheral blood. These receptor sequences come from a man in his forties or fifties with COVID-19, enrolled during active disease. The CDR3 runs from the conserved cysteine through the conserved F or W. D genes are given only for firm matches. Clone size is given for some rows only: seen once, a few or many times, or a class if the clone is expanded.

V	D	J	size	CDR3	DNA
TRBV27	NA	TRBJ1-3	NA	CASRAERGRESGNTIYF	TGTGCCAGCAGAGCAGAACGCGGCAGGGAATCTGGAAACACCATATATTTT
TRBV7-2	NA	TRBJ1-3	NA	CASSPHRGNTIYF	TGTGCCAGCAGCCCCCATCGGGGAAACACCATATATTTT
TRBV6-5	NA	TRBJ2-7	NA	CASSYDSSSYEQYF	TGTGCCAGCAGTTACGACAGTAGCTCCTACGAGCAGTACTTC
TRBV3-1/TRBV3-2	TRBD2	TRBJ2-7	NA	CASSPLAGGVEQYF	TGTGCCAGCAGCCCCCTAGCGGGAGGGGTCGAGCAGTACTTC
TRBV30	NA	TRBJ1-1	NA	CAWTRTLIGTEAFF	TGTGCCTGGACCCGGACTCTTATAGGCACTGAAGCTTTCTTT
TRBV30	TRBD2	TRBJ2-7	NA	CAWNSLAGGPYYEQYF	TGTGCCTGGAACTCACTAGCGGGAGGGCCGTACTACGAGCAGTACTTC
TRBV19	TRBD2	TRBJ2-7	NA	CASSTGLAGGYEQYF	TGTGCCAGTAGTACGGGACTAGCGGGAGGGTACGAGCAGTACTTC
TRBV28	TRBD1	TRBJ1-2	NA	CASSSTGTAFYGYTF	TGTGCCAGCAGTTCCACCGGGACAGCCTTCTATGGCTACACCTTC
TRBV5-1	NA	TRBJ2-5	NA	CASSLGLAQETQYF	TGCGCCAGCAGCTTGGGACTGGCGCAAGAGACCCAGTACTTC
TRBV14	NA	TRBJ2-1	NA	CATRASSYNEQFF	TGTGCCACCAGGGCCAGCTCCTACAATGAGCAGTTCTTC
TRBV5-4	TRBD2	TRBJ2-7	NA	CASSSTSGSRLREQYF	TGTGCCAGCAGCTCAACTAGCGGGAGTAGGTTGCGCGAGCAGTACTTC
TRBV28	TRBD1	TRBJ1-5	NA	CASRTDRNYQPQHF	TGTGCCAGCAGGACGGACAGGAATTATCAGCCCCAGCATTTT
TRBV7-8	NA	TRBJ2-5	NA	CASSNIRGSGQETQYF	TGTGCCAGCTCCAACATCAGGGGCAGCGGACAAGAGACCCAGTACTTC
TRBV2	NA	TRBJ1-5	NA	CASRGRVGQPQHF	TGTGCCAGCAGGGGGAGGGTGGGTCAGCCCCAGCATTTT
TRBV28	NA	TRBJ2-7	NA	CASTSPHEQYF	TGTGCCAGCACCTCCCCCCACGAGCAGTACTTC
TRBV6-2/TRBV6-3	TRBD2	TRBJ2-7	NA	CASSFRPAGTSYEQYF	TGTGCCAGCAGTTTCCGTCCAGCGGGAACCTCCTACGAGCAGTACTTC
TRBV6-1	TRBD2	TRBJ2-1	NA	CASSETSGSENEQFF	TGTGCCAGCAGTGAGACTAGCGGGAGTGAAAATGAGCAGTTCTTC
TRBV7-3	TRBD2	TRBJ2-7	NA	CASSLMGGSDYEQYF	TGTGCCAGCAGCTTAATGGGGGGGTCGGACTACGAGCAGTACTTC
TRBV11-2	TRBD1	TRBJ2-5	NA	CASSLAGTAEETQYF	TGTGCCAGCAGCTTAGCCGGGACAGCCGAAGAGACCCAGTACTTC
TRBV7-9	NA	TRBJ2-5	NA	CASSLGAGQETQYF	TGTGCCAGCAGCTTAGGGGCAGGGCAAGAGACCCAGTACTTC
TRBV1	NA	TRBJ2-3	NA	CGGPLEDTQYF	TGCGGCGGCCCGCTAGAAGATACGCAGTATTTT
TRBV6-6	NA	TRBJ2-3	NA	CAYRGGGSTDTQYF	TGTGCCTACAGGGGCGGAGGGAGCACAGATACGCAGTATTTT
TRBV19	NA	TRBJ2-2	NA	CASSSYPGELFF	TGTGCCAGTAGTAGCTACCCCGGGGAGCTGTTTTTT
TRBV11-2	TRBD2	TRBJ2-5	NA	CASSSGTSGRGKTQYF	TGTGCCAGCAGCTCCGGGACTAGCGGGAGGGGGAAGACCCAGTACTTC
TRBV21-1	NA	TRBJ2-7	many	CASSKGGGTRPYEQYF	TGTGCCAGCAGCAAAGGGGGGGGGACCCGCCCTTACGAGCAGTACTTC
TRBV10-3	NA	TRBJ2-1	NA	CAISEMGGSYNEQFF	TGTGCCATCAGTGAGATGGGGGGCTCCTACAATGAGCAGTTCTTC
TRBV5-5	NA	TRBJ1-6	once	CASSLDPNSYNSPLHF	TGTGCCAGCAGCTTGGATCCTAACTCCTATAATTCACCCCTCCACTTT
TRBV30	NA	TRBJ2-1	NA	CAWSRTGTTYNEQFF	TGTGCCTGGAGCCGGACTGGGACAACTTACAATGAGCAGTTCTTC
TRBV15	TRBD2	TRBJ2-3	NA	CATSGQLAGTADTQYF	TGTGCCACCAGCGGCCAACTAGCGGGAACGGCAGATACGCAGTATTTT